This passage covers 2 T cell receptor beta chains from one sample sequenced in a study of T cells in tuberculosis (dated by TCRdb to between 2017 and 2018). Library preparation was by the immunoSEQ multiplex PCR assay. TCRdb re-hosts the immuneACCESS table, in-frame sequences only. Its copies lack some clones; in the studies checked, an unresolved V gene accounts for under half of them, and the cause for the rest is not known. In all, the sample holds under 40,000 clones, and approximately 93% of those were seen once. Together, the top ten hold roughly 8% of the sample. Material: PBMCs. These receptor sequences come from a donor between 10 and 35 years old with latent tuberculosis or without tuberculosis infection.

CDR3: CASSLSLGQGHAGELFF. In nucleotides, the CDR3 is TGTGCCAGCAGCTTGAGCCTAGGACAGGGCCACGCCGGGGAGCTGTTTTTT. J is TRBJ2-2 and V is TRBV5-6, with TRBD1 matching over 8 bases. The CDR3 sequence is 17 residues long. The J segment lost 6 bases and the V segment lost 1 base, leaving 11 bases of the junction unmatched. The germline V gene encodes CDR1 SGHDT and CDR2 YYEEEE.

The CDR3: CASSLYGGTEAFF. The CDR3 nucleotides read TGTGCCAGCAGCTTATACGGGGGCACTGAAGCTTTCTTT. The chain has TRBV11-3 and TRBJ1-1; D is possibly TRBD1 (5 bases). Per germline, CDR1 SGHNT and CDR2 YENEEA. The CDR3 sequence is 13 residues long. The V gene lost 2 bases and the J gene lost 4 bases, with 8 bases spanning the gap.